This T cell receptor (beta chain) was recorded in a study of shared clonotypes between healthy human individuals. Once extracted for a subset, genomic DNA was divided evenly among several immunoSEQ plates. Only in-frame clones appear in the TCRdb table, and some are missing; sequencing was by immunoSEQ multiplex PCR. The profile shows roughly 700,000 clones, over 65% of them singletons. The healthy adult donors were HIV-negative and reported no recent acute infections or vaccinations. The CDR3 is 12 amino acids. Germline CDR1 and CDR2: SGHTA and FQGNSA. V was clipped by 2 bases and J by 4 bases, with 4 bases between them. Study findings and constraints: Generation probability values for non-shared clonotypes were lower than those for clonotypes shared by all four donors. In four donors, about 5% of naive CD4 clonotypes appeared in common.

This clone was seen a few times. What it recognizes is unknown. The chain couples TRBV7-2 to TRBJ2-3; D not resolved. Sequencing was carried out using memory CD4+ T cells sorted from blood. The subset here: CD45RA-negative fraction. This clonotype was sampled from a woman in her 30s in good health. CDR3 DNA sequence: TGTGCCAGCAGCTTATTTGCAGATACGCAGTATTTT. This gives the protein CASSLFADTQYF.